This T cell receptor beta chain was identified during a study of early T cells in non-severe SARS-CoV-2 infection. Across the whole study: Sequencing input comprised bulk RNA from unsorted whole blood; chain pairing was not available.

Unique molecular identifiers were attached to individual cDNA molecules. One entry per CDR3 protein results from TCRdb running MiXCR on the 5' RACE reads. Of 98,000 or so distinct CDR3 sequences listed, 11% are singletons. The study, taken as a whole, reports: Sequences matched to VDJdb favored anti-spike CD8 responses, while private and CD4 specificities were missed.

CDR1 is SNHLY and CDR2 is FYNNEI in the germline V gene. This CDR3 is built from 16 residues. The V and J ends lost 4 bases and 4 bases, in that order; junction bases with no gene match: 10. This clonotype was seen ten or more times. What it binds is unknown. This chain links TRBV2 with TRBJ2-1; 7 nucleotides match TRBD2. The receptor was derived from an adult who was a healthcare worker with PCR-confirmed SARS-CoV-2 infection or an uninfected control (not recorded which). The specimen sequenced was whole blood. CDR3 sequence (DNA): TGTGCCAGCAGTGGACCGGGGAGGGCCTTTTACAATGAGCAGTTCTTC. This gives the protein CASSGPGRAFYNEQFF.